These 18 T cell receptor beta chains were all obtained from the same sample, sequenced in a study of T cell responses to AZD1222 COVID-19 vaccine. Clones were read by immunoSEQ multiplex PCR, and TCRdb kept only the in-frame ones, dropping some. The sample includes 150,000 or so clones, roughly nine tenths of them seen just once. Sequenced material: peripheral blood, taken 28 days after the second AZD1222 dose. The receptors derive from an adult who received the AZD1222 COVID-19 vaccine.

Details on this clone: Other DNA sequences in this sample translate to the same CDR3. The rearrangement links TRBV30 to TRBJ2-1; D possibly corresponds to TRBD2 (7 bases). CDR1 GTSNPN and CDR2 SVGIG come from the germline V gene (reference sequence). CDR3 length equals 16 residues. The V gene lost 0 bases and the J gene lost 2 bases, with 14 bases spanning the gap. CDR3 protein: CAWSVGGPGPYNEQFF. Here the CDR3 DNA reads TGTGCCTGGAGTGTCGGGGGGCCGGGGCCCTACAATGAGCAGTTCTTC.

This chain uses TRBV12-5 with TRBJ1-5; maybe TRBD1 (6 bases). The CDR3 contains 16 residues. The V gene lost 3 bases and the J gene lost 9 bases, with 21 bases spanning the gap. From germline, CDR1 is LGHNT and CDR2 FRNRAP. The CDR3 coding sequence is TGTGCTAGTGGTTTCCAAGCGGACAGCCACAGTCGGCCCCAGCATTTT. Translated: CASGFQADSHSRPQHF. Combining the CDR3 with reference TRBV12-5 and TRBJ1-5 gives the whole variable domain DARVTQTPRHKVTEMGQEVTMRCQPILGHNTVFWYRQTMMQGLELLAYFRNRAPLDDSGMPKDRFSAEMPDATLATLKIQPSEPRDSAVYFCASGFQADSHSRPQHFGDGTRLSIL.

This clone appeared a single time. Written as DNA, the CDR3 is TGTGCCAGCAGCTTGGAAGGGACTGGGAGAGGCTACACCTTC. Residues: CASSLEGTGRGYTF. The gene calls are TRBV5-6 and TRBJ1-2, with D tentatively TRBD1 (5 bases). CDR3 length: 14 amino acids. With 0 bases removed from V and 8 bases from J, the gap between germline ends came to 14 bases. In germline, CDR1 is SGHDT, CDR2 YYEEEE. Drawing the rest from reference TRBV5-6 and TRBJ1-2, the complete variable domain is DAGVTQSPTHLIKTRGQQVTLRCSPKSGHDTVSWYQQALGQGPQFIFQYYEEEERQRGNFPDRFSGHQFPNYSSELNVNALLLGDSALYLCASSLEGTGRGYTFGSGTRLTVV.

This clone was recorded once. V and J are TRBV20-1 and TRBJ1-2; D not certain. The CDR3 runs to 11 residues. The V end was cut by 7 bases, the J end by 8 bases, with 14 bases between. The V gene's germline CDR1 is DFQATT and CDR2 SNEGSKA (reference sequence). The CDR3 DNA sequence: TGCAGTGTCCGCGACCTGGCCGGCTACACCTTC. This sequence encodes CSVRDLAGYTF.

The CDR3 here is CASTPRDRGRGGYGYTF. DNA of the CDR3: TGTGCCAGTACCCCCCGGGACAGGGGGCGCGGTGGCTATGGCTACACCTTC. The V call is TRBV19, the J call TRBJ1-2; 12 positions agree with TRBD1. CDR1 LNHDA and CDR2 SQIVND come from the germline V gene (reference sequence). This CDR3 is 17 amino acids long. The ends lost 7 bases at V and 4 bases at J; junction bases unmatched: 13.

CDR3 sequence (DNA): TGTGCCAGCAGTTACCAGTCGCAGAGGGCCGAGGGCAATGAGCAGTTCTTC. It encodes CASSYQSQRAEGNEQFF. V gene TRBV6-2 or TRBV6-3 combines with J gene TRBJ2-1; possibly TRBD2 for D (5 bases). Trimming cost V 2 bases and J 6 bases, with 20 bases left between them. Germline lookup yields CDR1 MNHEY and CDR2 SVGEGT. The CDR3 spans 17 residues.

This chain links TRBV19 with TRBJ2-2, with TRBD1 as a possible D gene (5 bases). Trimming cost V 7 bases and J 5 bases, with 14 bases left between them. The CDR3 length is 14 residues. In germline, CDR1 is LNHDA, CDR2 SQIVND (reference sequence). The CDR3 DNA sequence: TGTGCCAGTAATGATCCAGGGCATACCGGGGAGCTGTTTTTT. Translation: CASNDPGHTGELFF.

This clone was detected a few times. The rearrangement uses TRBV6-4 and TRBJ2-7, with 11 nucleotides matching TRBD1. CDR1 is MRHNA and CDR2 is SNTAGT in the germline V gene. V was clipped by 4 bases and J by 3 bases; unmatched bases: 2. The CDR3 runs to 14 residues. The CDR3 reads CASSAGTGGYEQYF. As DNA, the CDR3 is TGTGCCAGCAGTGCCGGGACAGGGGGCTACGAGCAGTACTTC.

CDR3 region: CSVPSKGQLPKWPQHF. CDR3 DNA sequence: TGCAGCGTTCCATCGAAGGGACAGCTCCCGAAGTGGCCCCAGCATTTT. The chain links TRBV29-1 to TRBJ1-5; 7 bases line up with TRBD1. Germline assignment: CDR1 SQVTM and CDR2 ANQGSEA. The CDR3 contains 16 residues. J gave up 9 bases and V 5 bases, and 19 bases lay outside the gene matches.

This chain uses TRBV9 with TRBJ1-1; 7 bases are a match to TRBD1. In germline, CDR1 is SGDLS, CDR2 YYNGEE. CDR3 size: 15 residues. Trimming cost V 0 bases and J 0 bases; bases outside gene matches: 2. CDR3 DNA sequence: TGTGCCAGCAGCGTAGGAGGGGGCTTGAACACTGAAGCTTTCTTT. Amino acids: CASSVGGGLNTEAFF. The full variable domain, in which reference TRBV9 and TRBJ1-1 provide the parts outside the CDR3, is DSGVTQTPKHLITATGQRVTLRCSPRSGDLSVYWYQQSLDQGLQFLIQYYNGEERAKGNILERFSAQQFPDLHSELNLSSLELGDSALYFCASSVGGGLNTEAFFGQGTRLTVV.

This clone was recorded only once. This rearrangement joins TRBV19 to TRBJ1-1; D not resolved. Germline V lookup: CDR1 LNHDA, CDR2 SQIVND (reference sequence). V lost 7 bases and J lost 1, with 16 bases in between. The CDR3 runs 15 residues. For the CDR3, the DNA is TGTGCCAGTACGGCGGCGTTAGTTCGGAACACTGAAGCTTTCTTT. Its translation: CASTAALVRNTEAFF.

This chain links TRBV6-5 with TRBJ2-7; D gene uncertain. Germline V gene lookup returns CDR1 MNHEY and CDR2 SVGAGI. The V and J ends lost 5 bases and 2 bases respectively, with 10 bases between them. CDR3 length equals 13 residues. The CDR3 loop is CASSPPGPYEQYF. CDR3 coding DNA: TGTGCCAGCAGTCCTCCTGGCCCCTACGAGCAGTACTTC.

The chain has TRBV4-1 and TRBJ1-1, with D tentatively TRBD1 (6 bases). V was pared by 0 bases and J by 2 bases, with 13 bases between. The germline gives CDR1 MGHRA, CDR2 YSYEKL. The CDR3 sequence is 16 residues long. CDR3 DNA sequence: TGCGCCAGCAGCCAAGACAGGGGAAGAGTCAACACTGAAGCTTTCTTT. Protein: CASSQDRGRVNTEAFF.

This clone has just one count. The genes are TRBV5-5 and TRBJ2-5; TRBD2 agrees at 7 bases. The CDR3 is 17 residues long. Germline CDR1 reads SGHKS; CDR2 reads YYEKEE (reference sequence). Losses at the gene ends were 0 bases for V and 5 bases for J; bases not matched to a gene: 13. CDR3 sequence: CASSLGVWGLPEETQYF. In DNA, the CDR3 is TGTGCCAGCAGCTTGGGGGTGTGGGGACTACCAGAGGAGACCCAGTACTTC. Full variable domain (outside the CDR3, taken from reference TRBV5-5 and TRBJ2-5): DAGVTQSPTHLIKTRGQQVTLRCSPISGHKSVSWYQQVLGQGPQFIFQYYEKEERGRGNFPDRFSARQFPNYSSELNVNALLLGDSALYLCASSLGVWGLPEETQYFGPGTRLLVL.

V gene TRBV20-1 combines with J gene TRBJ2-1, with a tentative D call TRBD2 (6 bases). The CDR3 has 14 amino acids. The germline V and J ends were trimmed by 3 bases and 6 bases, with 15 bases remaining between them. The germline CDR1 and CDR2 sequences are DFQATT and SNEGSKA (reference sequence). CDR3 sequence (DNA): TGCAGTGCTAGTATCGGGGGTCGGGTCAATGAGCAGTTCTTC. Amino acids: CSASIGGRVNEQFF.

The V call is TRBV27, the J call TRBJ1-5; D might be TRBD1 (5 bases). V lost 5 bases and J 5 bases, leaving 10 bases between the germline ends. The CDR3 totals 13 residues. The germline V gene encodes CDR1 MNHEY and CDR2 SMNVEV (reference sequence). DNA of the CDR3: TGTGCCAGCAGTCCTCAGGGAGATCAGCCCCAGCATTTT. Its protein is CASSPQGDQPQHF.

CDR3 nucleotides: TGTGCCAGCAGCCAAGAGGGGACGGGGGCAATTAAAAAACTGTTTTTT. The encoded protein is CASSQEGTGAIKKLFF. The V call is TRBV4-2, the J call TRBJ1-4; D perhaps matches TRBD1 (6 bases). CDR1 LGHNA and CDR2 YNFKEQ come from the germline V gene. The CDR3 sequence is 16 residues long. Trimming pared 0 bases from V and 9 bases from J, leaving 17 bases between.

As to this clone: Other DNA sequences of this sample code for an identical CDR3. CDR3 sequence: CASSPPGVSGNTIYF. As DNA, the CDR3 is TGTGCCAGCTCACCACCGGGAGTCTCTGGAAACACCATATATTTT. This chain uses TRBV18 with TRBJ1-3; D uncertain. Germline V gene lookup returns CDR1 KGHSH and CDR2 LQKENI. CDR3 size: 15 residues. The V end was cut by 0 bases, the J end by 0 bases, with 6 bases between.